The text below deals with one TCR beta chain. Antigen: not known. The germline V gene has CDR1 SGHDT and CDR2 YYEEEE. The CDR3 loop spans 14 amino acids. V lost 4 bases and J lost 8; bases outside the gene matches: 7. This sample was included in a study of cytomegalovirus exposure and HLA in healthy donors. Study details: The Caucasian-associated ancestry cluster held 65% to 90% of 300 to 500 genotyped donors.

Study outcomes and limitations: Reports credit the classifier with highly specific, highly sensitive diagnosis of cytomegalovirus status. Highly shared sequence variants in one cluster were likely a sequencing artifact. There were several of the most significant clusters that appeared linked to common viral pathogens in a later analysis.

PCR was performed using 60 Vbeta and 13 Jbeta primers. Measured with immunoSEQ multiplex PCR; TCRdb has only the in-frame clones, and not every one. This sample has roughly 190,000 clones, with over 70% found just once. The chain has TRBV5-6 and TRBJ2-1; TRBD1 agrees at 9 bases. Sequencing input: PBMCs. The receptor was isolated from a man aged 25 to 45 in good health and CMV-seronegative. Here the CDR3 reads CASSTGQGFDEQFF. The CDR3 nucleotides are TGTGCCAGCAGCACGGGACAGGGTTTCGATGAGCAGTTCTTC.